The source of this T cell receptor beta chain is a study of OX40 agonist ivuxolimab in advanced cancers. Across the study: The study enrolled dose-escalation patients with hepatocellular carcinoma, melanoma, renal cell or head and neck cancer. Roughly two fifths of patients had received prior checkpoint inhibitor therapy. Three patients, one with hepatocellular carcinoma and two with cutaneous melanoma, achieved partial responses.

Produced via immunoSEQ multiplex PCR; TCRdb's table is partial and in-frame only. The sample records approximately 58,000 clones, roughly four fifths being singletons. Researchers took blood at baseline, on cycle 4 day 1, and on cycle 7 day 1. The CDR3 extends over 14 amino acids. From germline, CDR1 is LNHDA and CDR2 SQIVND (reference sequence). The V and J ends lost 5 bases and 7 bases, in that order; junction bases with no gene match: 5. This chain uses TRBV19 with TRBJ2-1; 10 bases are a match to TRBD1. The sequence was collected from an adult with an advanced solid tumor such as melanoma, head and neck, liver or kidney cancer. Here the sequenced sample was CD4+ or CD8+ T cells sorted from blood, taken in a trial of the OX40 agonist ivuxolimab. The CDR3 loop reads CASSPGQGWNEQFF. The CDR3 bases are TGTGCCAGTAGTCCGGGACAGGGGTGGAATGAGCAGTTCTTC.